Following are 5 T cell receptor beta chains from one sample sequenced in a study of blood T cells in healthy people across ages. Using a J-beta primer mix together with a sample-barcoded 5' primer, a second PCR was run for roughly 7 to 11 cycles. MiXCR, applied by TCRdb to the 5' RACE reads, yields one record per CDR3 protein. In the table there are roughly 1,100,000 distinct CDR3 sequences, 20% to 25% of which are singletons. These same records also appear under a second study, on T cells of mothers and their children.

Sequenced: blood. Every receptor here comes from a girl aged 2 to 9 in good health.

A few counts support this clonotype. The chain is built from TRBV2 and TRBJ2-3, with D unclear. This CDR3 has 15 residues. Germline V gene data show CDR1 as SNHLY and CDR2 as FYNNEI. V lost 4 bases, J lost 4 bases, and 15 bases lay in between. The CDR3 loop reads CASSGFGRSADTQYF. As DNA, the CDR3 is TGTGCCAGCAGTGGTTTCGGCAGATCCGCAGATACGCAGTATTTT.

The rearrangement links TRBV7-3 to TRBJ2-1, with TRBD1 identical over 11 bases. Per germline, CDR1 SGHTA and CDR2 FQGTGA. V was pared by 0 bases and J by 7 bases, with 11 bases of the junction left unmatched. The CDR3 is made up of 18 amino acids. The CDR3 DNA reads TGTGCCAGCAGCTTAACCCCTTCGCTGGGACAGGGGGGGAATGAGCAGTTCTTC. Translation: CASSLTPSLGQGGNEQFF.

This clonotype turned up a few times. The chain recombines TRBV7-2 with TRBJ1-5, with a weak D call TRBD1 (6 bases). Germline values: CDR1 SGHTA, CDR2 FQGNSA. With 0 bases removed from V and 7 bases from J, the gap between germline ends came to 16 bases. The CDR3 is made up of 16 amino acids. CDR3 bases: TGTGCCAGCAGCTTAGCGCATCTGTGGGGGGCCCAGCCCCAGCATTTT. Amino acid sequence: CASSLAHLWGAQPQHF.

This clonotype occurred a few times. The chain uses TRBV7-3 and TRBJ2-5, with 9 bases fitting TRBD1. The end of the DNA aligns better with TRBJ2-1, so the J call may be wrong. CDR3 length: 14 amino acids. Germline CDR1 and CDR2: SGHTA and FQGTGA. The CDR3 DNA is TGTGCCAGCAGCTACAAGGGACAGGGCAATGAGCAGTTCTTC. Encoded protein: CASSYKGQGNEQFF.

In its sample, this clonotype was seen a few times. The chain employs TRBV29-1 and TRBJ2-2; D may be TRBD2 (6 bases). This CDR3 has 13 residues. Looked up from germline, CDR1 is SQVTM and CDR2 is ANQGSEA. Trimming pared 1 base from V and 6 bases from J, leaving 9 bases between. CDR3 in DNA: TGCAGCGTTGAAGGCAGGGAGGCCGGGGAGCTGTTTTTT. This gives the protein CSVEGREAGELFF.